This is a list of T cell receptor beta chains from one sample in a study of cytomegalovirus exposure and HLA in healthy donors. The table came from immunoSEQ multiplex PCR; TCRdb's copy has only in-frame clones and leaves some out. The top ten hold 0.85% to 1% of the sample, which has around 150,000 clones, 70% to 90% seen once. The sequenced material came from PBMCs. These TCRs come from a woman under 40 in good health and CMV-seronegative. The CDR3 runs from the conserved cysteine through the conserved F or W.

j_call v_call cdr3_aa
TRBJ2-1 TRBV27 CASSLGRRGWNEQFF
TRBJ1-2 TRBV19 CASSPPVQGPLYGYTF
TRBJ1-2 TRBV9 CASSPRQGAIYGYTF
TRBJ1-1 TRBV28 CASSFDFRVARTGGMNTEAFF
TRBJ2-5 TRBV5-1 CASSGQGRQETQYF
TRBJ2-1 TRBV4-1 CASSQDPGGGNEQFF
TRBJ1-1 TRBV30 CAAGYMNTGTEAFF
TRBJ1-1 TRBV5-1 CASSLVSGVNTEAFF
TRBJ1-1 TRBV6-6 CASSYPNSKSAFF
TRBJ2-1 TRBV4-2 CASSLREGRAGGNEQFF
TRBJ2-1 TRBV6-6 CASSGGGEPYNEQFF
TRBJ1-4 TRBV7-8 CASSPWGENEKLFF
TRBJ1-2 TRBV7-6 CASSLTTRVGRGGYTF
TRBJ2-1 TRBV18 CASSPVTGGGEQFF
TRBJ2-5 TRBV7-7 CASSRNPGQETQYF
TRBJ2-1 TRBV7-9 CASSSPRTPPYNEQFF
TRBJ1-3 TRBV6-5 CATTKTGSRNTIYF
TRBJ2-1 TRBV27 CASSFLQDYNEQFF
TRBJ2-4 TRBV6-5 CASSYSNSDIQYF
TRBJ1-2 TRBV28 CASSIGGQGYYGYTF
TRBJ1-5 TRBV7-3 CASSPRGQDNQPQHF
TRBJ2-7 TRBV29-1 CSAQGGEVYEQYF
TRBJ2-7 TRBV5-1 CASSLTYPGQGLYEQYF
TRBJ1-2 TRBV5-4 CATSRAVVGSLYGYTF
TRBJ1-1 TRBV19 CATSGTGVITEAFF
TRBJ2-3 TRBV18 CASSKIAGGGVDTQYF
TRBJ2-5 TRBV7-6 CASSLIGLGETQYF
TRBJ1-2 TRBV27 CASGRGYGYGYTF
TRBJ2-1 TRBV14 CASSLLSGTYNEQFF
TRBJ1-6 TRBV4-1 CASSQTDRAKSSYNSPLHF
TRBJ2-3 TRBV5-1 CASRVRGGSDTQYF
TRBJ1-2 TRBV7-9 CASSLGQGATYGYTF
TRBJ2-2 TRBV19 CASLGLAGTGELFF
TRBJ1-1 TRBV5-1 CASSPDRGSEAFF
TRBJ2-7 TRBV7-9 CASSLWAAGVYEQYF
TRBJ2-5 TRBV11-2 CASSSPGSGGTQYF
TRBJ2-3 TRBV11-2 CASSLRLASTDTQYF
TRBJ2-7 TRBV29-1 CSVSWDRGYEQYF
TRBJ1-2 TRBV28 CASTRGGAGGRGYTF
TRBJ2-2 TRBV5-1 CASSLALRSGELFF
TRBJ1-5 TRBV11-2 CASSLTFGNQPQHF
TRBJ2-5 TRBV6-6 CASSYQQGYRETQYF
TRBJ2-3 TRBV29-1 CSVALLGTSGRSTDRQYF
TRBJ1-2 TRBV2 CASSESRGGFNYGYTF
TRBJ2-3 TRBV27 CASSAGQKITDTQYF
TRBJ2-6 TRBV27 CASSFLAGAGANVLTF
TRBJ1-2 TRBV4-1 CASSQEKGQVHYGYTF
TRBJ1-1 TRBV11-2 CASSWSQGQRNTEAFF
TRBJ2-7 TRBV7-3 CASSLSGGYEQYF
TRBJ2-7 TRBV5-1 CASSPPGQIYEQYF
TRBJ1-4 TRBV6-4 CASSDRPGEKLFF